This T cell receptor beta chain appears in the sequencing data of a study of cytomegalovirus exposure and HLA in healthy donors. PCR amplification relied on 60 Vbeta primers (plus 13 Jbeta primers). Original processing methods: In a later analysis, the count reached about 80 million unique TCR beta chains, with 10 million to 14 million shared. Repertoires were generated with immunoSEQ multiplex PCR, while TCRdb's copy carries only in-frame clones and drops some. The V and J calls and clone size were taken over from that table, and D and trimming were inferred from the DNA. This listing includes about 48,000 clones. To note about this clone: What it recognizes is unknown.

Study results and limitations: Some highly shared sequence variants likely arose as a pipeline artifact. It was assumed in the presence/absence analyses that sequencing depth was roughly uniform across donors.

Germline CDR1 and CDR2: LNHNV and YYDKDF (reference sequence). The CDR3 runs to 16 residues. Trimming removed 1 base from V and 2 bases from J; junction bases left unmatched: 6. The chain is built from TRBV15 and TRBJ2-3; TRBD1 agrees at 7 bases. What was sequenced was PBMCs. The source is a male donor in good health and CMV-seropositive. CDR3 region: CATSRGFDRATDTQYF. The CDR3 coding sequence is TGTGCCACCAGCAGAGGATTTGACAGGGCCACAGATACGCAGTATTTT. The full variable domain, its missing parts supplied by reference TRBV15 and TRBJ2-3, is DAMVIQNPRYQVTQFGKPVTLSCSQTLNHNVMYWYQQKSSQAPKLLFHYYDKDFNNEADTPDNFQSRRPNTSFCFLDIRSPGLGDTAMYLCATSRGFDRATDTQYFGPGTRLTVL.